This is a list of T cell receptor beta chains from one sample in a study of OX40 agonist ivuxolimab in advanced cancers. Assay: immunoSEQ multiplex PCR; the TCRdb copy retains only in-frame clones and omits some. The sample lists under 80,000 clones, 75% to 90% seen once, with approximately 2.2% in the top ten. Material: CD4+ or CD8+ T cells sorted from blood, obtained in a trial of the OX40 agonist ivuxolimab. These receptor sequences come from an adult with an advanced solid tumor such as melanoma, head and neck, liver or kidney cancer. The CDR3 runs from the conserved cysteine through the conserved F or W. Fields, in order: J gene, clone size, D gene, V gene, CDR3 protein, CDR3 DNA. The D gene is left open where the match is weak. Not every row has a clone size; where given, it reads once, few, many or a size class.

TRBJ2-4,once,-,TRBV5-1,CASSLSQGAKNIQYF,TGCGCCAGCAGCTTGTCGCAGGGAGCCAAAAACATTCAGTACTTC
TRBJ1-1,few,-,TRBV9,CASSAQLLAEAFF,TGTGCCAGCAGCGCACAGCTTCTCGCTGAAGCTTTCTTT
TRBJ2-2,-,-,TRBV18,CASSPDTKGAGELFF,TGTGCCAGCTCACCGGACACAAAAGGGGCCGGGGAGCTGTTTTTT
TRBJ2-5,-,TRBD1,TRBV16,CASSQDREETQYF,TGTGCCAGCAGCCAAGACAGGGAAGAGACCCAGTACTTC
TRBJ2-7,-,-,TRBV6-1,CASSLNGPYEQYF,TGTGCCAGCAGCCTAAATGGACCCTACGAGCAGTACTTC
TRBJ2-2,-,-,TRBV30,CAWTRQPAPGELFF,TGTGCCTGGACTAGGCAGCCCGCGCCCGGGGAGCTGTTTTTT
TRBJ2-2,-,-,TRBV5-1,CASSLAGPNTGELFF,TGCGCCAGCAGCTTGGCGGGTCCGAACACCGGGGAGCTGTTTTTT
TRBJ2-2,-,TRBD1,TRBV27,CASSLLQGSSSPRGNGELFF,TGTGCCAGCAGTTTACTACAGGGGTCGAGTAGCCCGAGGGGCAACGGGGAGCTGTTTTTT
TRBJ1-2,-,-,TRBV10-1,CASSETANYGYTF,TGCGCCAGCAGTGAAACAGCTAACTATGGCTACACCTTC
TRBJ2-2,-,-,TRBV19,CASSIANPGELFF,TGTGCCAGTAGTATCGCGAACCCCGGGGAGCTGTTTTTT
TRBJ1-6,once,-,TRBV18,CASSPEAGFNSPLHF,TGTGCCAGCTCACCAGAGGCGGGGTTCAATTCACCCCTCCACTTT
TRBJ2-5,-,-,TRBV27,CASRALTGQETQYF,TGTGCCAGCAGGGCCCTAACGGGCCAAGAGACCCAGTACTTC
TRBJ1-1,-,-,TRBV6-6,CASSSRGMNTEAFF,TGTGCCAGCAGTTCCAGGGGTATGAACACTGAAGCTTTCTTT
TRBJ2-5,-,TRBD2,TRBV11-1,CASSPGLAGGTTQYF,TGTGCCAGCAGCCCCGGACTAGCGGGAGGGACGACCCAGTACTTC
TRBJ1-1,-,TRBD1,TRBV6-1,CASSHQGALNTEAFF,TGTGCCAGCAGCCACCAGGGGGCTTTGAACACTGAAGCTTTCTTT
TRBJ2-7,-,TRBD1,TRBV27,CASNLGGGQGIYEQYF,TGTGCCAGCAATCTAGGTGGGGGACAGGGGATCTACGAGCAGTACTTC
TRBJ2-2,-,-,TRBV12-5,CASGLTVSPDTGELFF,TGTGCTAGTGGTTTGACTGTATCACCAGACACCGGGGAGCTGTTTTTT
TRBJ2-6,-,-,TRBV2,CASIGSGANVLTF,TGTGCCAGCATAGGGTCTGGGGCCAACGTCCTGACTTTC
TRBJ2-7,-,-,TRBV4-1,CASSQAGLVSYEQYF,TGCGCCAGCAGCCAAGCCGGACTGGTCTCCTACGAGCAGTACTTC
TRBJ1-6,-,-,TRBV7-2,CASSLQGSSPLHF,TGTGCCAGCAGCTTACAGGGATCATCACCCCTCCACTTT
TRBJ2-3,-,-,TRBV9,CASNPGTTDTQYF,TGTGCCAGCAACCCCGGGACGACAGATACGCAGTATTTT
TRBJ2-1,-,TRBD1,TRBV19,CASSRTGGSYYNEQFF,TGTGCCAGTAGTCGTACAGGGGGCTCCTACTACAATGAGCAGTTCTTC
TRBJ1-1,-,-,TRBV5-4,CASSWSGRKGNTEAFF,TGTGCCAGCAGCTGGAGTGGACGAAAAGGGAACACTGAAGCTTTCTTT
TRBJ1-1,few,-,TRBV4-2,CASSQELGSAFF,TGTGCCAGCAGCCAAGAACTGGGCTCCGCTTTCTTT
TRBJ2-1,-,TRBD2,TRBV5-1,CASSGGTSGIRYNEQFF,TGCGCCAGCAGCGGCGGGACTAGCGGGATTAGGTACAATGAGCAGTTCTTC
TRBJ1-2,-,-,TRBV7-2,CASSLAGRAYGYTF,TGTGCCAGCAGCTTGGCAGGGCGGGCCTATGGCTACACCTTC
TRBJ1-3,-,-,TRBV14,CASSRGRGNTIYF,TGTGCCAGCAGCCGTGGGAGGGGAAACACCATATATTTT
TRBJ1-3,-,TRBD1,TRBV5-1,CASSQTGDSGNTIYF,TGCGCCAGCAGTCAAACAGGGGACTCTGGAAACACCATATATTTT
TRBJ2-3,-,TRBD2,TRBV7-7,CASSLGRASGSTDTQYF,TGTGCCAGCAGCTTAGGTCGGGCTAGCGGTAGCACAGATACGCAGTATTTT
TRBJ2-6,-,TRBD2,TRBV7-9,CASRRDPAGVPSGANVLTF,TGTGCCAGCAGAAGAGACCCAGCGGGGGTTCCCTCTGGGGCCAACGTCCTGACTTTC
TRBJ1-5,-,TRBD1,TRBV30,CAWRSPGQGSNQPQHF,TGTGCCTGGAGATCCCCGGGACAGGGGAGCAATCAGCCCCAGCATTTT
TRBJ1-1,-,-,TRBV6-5,CASSRLNTEAFF,TGTGCCAGCAGCCGATTGAACACTGAAGCTTTCTTT
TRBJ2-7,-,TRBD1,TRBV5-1,CASRLSAGTGGAGQYF,TGCGCCAGCAGGCTATCCGCCGGGACAGGGGGCGCAGGGCAGTACTTC
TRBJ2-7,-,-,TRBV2,CASSEEVVKDEQYF,TGTGCCAGCAGTGAAGAGGTGGTTAAGGACGAGCAGTACTTC
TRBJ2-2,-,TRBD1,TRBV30,CAWARQGGNTGELFF,TGTGCCTGGGCACGACAGGGGGGGAACACCGGGGAGCTGTTTTTT
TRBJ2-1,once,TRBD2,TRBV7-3,CATRVAGGSDEQFF,TGTGCCACCCGGGTTGCGGGAGGGTCGGATGAGCAGTTCTTC
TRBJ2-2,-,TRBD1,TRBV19,CASSQQGAAGELFF,TGTGCCAGTAGTCAGCAGGGGGCGGCCGGGGAGCTGTTTTTT
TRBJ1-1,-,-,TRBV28,CASSKLRSTEAFF,TGTGCCAGCAGTAAGCTACGATCCACTGAAGCTTTCTTT
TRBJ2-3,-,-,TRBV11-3,CASSLTGGHTDTQYF,TGTGCCAGCAGCTTAACGGGGGGACACACAGATACGCAGTATTTT
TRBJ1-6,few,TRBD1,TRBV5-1,CASSAIDRDNSPLHF,TGCGCCAGCAGCGCTATAGACAGGGACAATTCACCCCTCCACTTT